The rows below give T cell receptor beta chains drawn from one sample of a study of T cell responses to AZD1222 COVID-19 vaccine. Generated by immunoSEQ multiplex PCR, the TCRdb table keeps only in-frame clones and is missing some. The sample yields roughly 270,000 clones, almost 95% seen once. The sample was peripheral blood, taken 28 days after the second AZD1222 dose. These receptors came from an adult who received the AZD1222 COVID-19 vaccine. The CDR3 runs from the conserved cysteine through the conserved F or W. A D gene is named only where the DNA matches it firmly. Clone size is not always given. Where it is, it says once, few, many or a class for expanded clones.

V,size,J,D,CDR3,DNA
TRBV18,NA,TRBJ1-2,NA,CASSPGTEETYGYTF,TGTGCCAGCTCCCCCGGGACGGAAGAAACCTATGGCTACACCTTC
TRBV12-3/TRBV12-4,NA,TRBJ1-3,NA,CASGQSSGNTIYF,TGTGCCAGCGGACAGAGCTCTGGAAACACCATATATTTT
TRBV6-2/TRBV6-3,NA,TRBJ2-7,NA,CASSPPPTYEQYF,TGTGCCAGCAGCCCCCCGCCGACCTACGAGCAGTACTTC
TRBV5-1,NA,TRBJ2-1,TRBD2,CASSLAALAGGSGNEQFF,TGCGCCAGCAGCTTGGCCGCACTAGCGGGGGGCTCGGGGAATGAGCAGTTCTTC
TRBV7-9,many,TRBJ1-3,NA,CASSLAGSTSGNTIYF,TGTGCCAGCAGCTTAGCGGGCTCCACCTCTGGAAACACCATATATTTT
TRBV28,NA,TRBJ1-5,NA,CASSFEGDQPQHF,TGTGCCAGCAGTTTCGAGGGAGATCAGCCCCAGCATTTT
TRBV5-1,NA,TRBJ1-1,TRBD1,CASSLDRYTEAFF,TGCGCCAGCAGTTTGGACAGGTACACTGAAGCTTTCTTT
TRBV7-2,NA,TRBJ2-6,NA,CASSPSAALGANVLTF,TGTGCCAGCAGCCCCTCCGCCGCATTGGGGGCCAACGTCCTGACTTTC
TRBV19,NA,TRBJ1-1,NA,CASSIDRAATEAFF,TGTGCCAGTAGTATAGACAGGGCGGCCACTGAAGCTTTCTTT
TRBV5-4,NA,TRBJ2-3,NA,CASSSTPVTQYF,TGTGCCAGCAGCTCTACACCGGTTACGCAGTATTTT
TRBV7-2,NA,TRBJ2-3,NA,CASSTWVGTSTDTQYF,TGTGCCAGCAGCACCTGGGTCGGAACTAGCACAGATACGCAGTATTTT
TRBV27,NA,TRBJ2-1,TRBD1,CASRQGGVNNEQFF,TGTGCCAGTAGACAGGGGGGGGTGAACAATGAGCAGTTCTTC
TRBV7-9,NA,TRBJ2-1,NA,CASSQTGSRGNEQFF,TGTGCCAGCAGCCAAACAGGCTCCCGGGGGAATGAGCAGTTCTTC
TRBV30,NA,TRBJ2-1,NA,CAWGSGASYNEQFF,TGTGCCTGGGGGTCAGGGGCGTCGTACAATGAGCAGTTCTTC
TRBV2,NA,TRBJ1-4,NA,CASLGHRYGEKLFF,TGTGCCAGCCTGGGACACCGGTATGGTGAAAAACTGTTTTTT
TRBV2,NA,TRBJ2-7,TRBD1,CASSTGTVYEQYF,TGTGCCAGCAGTACCGGGACAGTCTACGAGCAGTACTTC
TRBV6-5,NA,TRBJ1-1,NA,CASSSGTGFLNTEAFF,TGTGCCAGCAGTTCTGGTACAGGATTTTTGAACACTGAAGCTTTCTTT
TRBV2,NA,TRBJ1-2,TRBD1,CASIMGQSYGYTF,TGTGCCAGCATCATGGGACAGAGCTATGGCTACACCTTC
TRBV7-2,NA,TRBJ2-7,NA,CASSLDRVSYEQYF,TGTGCCAGCAGCTTAGACCGGGTCTCCTACGAGCAGTACTTC
TRBV12-3/TRBV12-4,NA,TRBJ2-7,NA,CASSGGTEQYF,TGTGCCAGCAGCGGCGGGACCGAGCAGTACTTC
TRBV19,NA,TRBJ1-4,NA,CASSIRLATNEKLFF,TGTGCCAGTAGTATTCGGTTGGCTACTAATGAAAAACTGTTTTTT
TRBV28,NA,TRBJ2-7,TRBD2,CAASAGGSYEQYF,TGTGCCGCCTCGGCGGGAGGCTCCTACGAGCAGTACTTC
TRBV5-6,NA,TRBJ2-7,TRBD2,CASSSGGLSYEQYF,TGTGCCAGCAGCAGCGGGGGCCTTTCCTACGAGCAGTACTTC
TRBV2,NA,TRBJ1-5,TRBD1,CASRDRTGGYQPQHF,TGTGCCAGCAGGGACAGGACAGGTGGCTATCAGCCCCAGCATTTT
TRBV18,NA,TRBJ2-2,NA,CASSPGGNTGELFF,TGTGCCAGCTCACCAGGGGGCAACACCGGGGAGCTGTTTTTT
TRBV7-9,NA,TRBJ1-4,NA,CASSSPGTQGLNEKLFF,TGTGCCAGCAGCTCCCCTGGGACACAGGGCCTTAATGAAAAACTGTTTTTT
TRBV28,NA,TRBJ2-7,NA,CASSSPGGAYEQYF,TGTGCCAGCAGTTCACCCGGTGGGGCCTACGAGCAGTACTTC
TRBV6-2/TRBV6-3,NA,TRBJ2-7,TRBD2,CASSPGGGGHEQYF,TGTGCCAGCAGCCCGGGCGGGGGAGGCCACGAGCAGTACTTC
TRBV27,NA,TRBJ1-2,NA,CASSPMGTYGYTF,TGTGCCAGCAGCCCCATGGGCACCTATGGCTACACCTTC
TRBV18,NA,TRBJ2-7,NA,CASSPGGSSYEQYF,TGTGCCAGCTCCCCAGGGGGGAGCTCCTACGAGCAGTACTTC
TRBV9,NA,TRBJ1-2,NA,CASSRTLGGYTF,TGTGCCAGCAGTCGTACCTTGGGGGGCTACACCTTC
TRBV5-1,NA,TRBJ1-6,TRBD1,CASSLAGTGGYNSPLHF,TGCGCCAGCAGCTTGGCCGGGACAGGGGGTTATAATTCACCCCTCCACTTT
TRBV11-2,NA,TRBJ1-5,NA,CASSLEGLQPQHF,TGTGCCAGCAGCTTAGAGGGACTTCAGCCCCAGCATTTT
TRBV30,NA,TRBJ1-6,TRBD1,CAWTGQGESPLHF,TGTGCCTGGACGGGACAGGGGGAATCACCCCTCCACTTT
TRBV7-9,NA,TRBJ2-2,NA,CASSLAGNSIYPGELFF,TGTGCCAGCAGCTTAGCCGGGAACTCGATATACCCCGGGGAGCTGTTTTTT
TRBV13,NA,TRBJ1-5,NA,CASSLGAGNQPQHF,TGTGCCAGCAGCTTAGGTGCAGGGAATCAGCCCCAGCATTTT
TRBV24-1,NA,TRBJ2-7,NA,CATTEGEGLYEQYF,TGTGCCACCACGGAGGGGGAGGGCCTTTACGAGCAGTACTTC
TRBV28,NA,TRBJ2-2,TRBD1,CATYRGLNTGELFF,TGTGCCACTTACAGGGGCTTGAACACCGGGGAGCTGTTTTTT
TRBV2,NA,TRBJ1-2,TRBD1,CASRPGGNYGYTF,TGTGCCAGCAGACCAGGGGGCAACTATGGCTACACCTTC
TRBV27,NA,TRBJ2-1,NA,CASSLGQVNEQFF,TGTGCCAGCAGTTTAGGGCAGGTCAATGAGCAGTTCTTC
TRBV28,NA,TRBJ2-5,NA,CASRQTGKETQYF,TGTGCCAGCAGACAAACAGGGAAGGAGACCCAGTACTTC
TRBV10-1,NA,TRBJ2-1,NA,CASSEGGSYNEQFF,TGCGCCAGCAGTGAAGGGGGCTCCTACAATGAGCAGTTCTTC
TRBV19,NA,TRBJ1-5,TRBD1,CASSDRVTQPQHF,TGTGCCAGTAGTGACAGGGTAACTCAGCCCCAGCATTTT
TRBV10-3,NA,TRBJ2-1,TRBD2,CAIRSTGTSGASSSYNEQFF,TGTGCCATCAGATCGACCGGGACTAGCGGGGCCTCGAGCTCCTACAATGAGCAGTTCTTC
TRBV27,NA,TRBJ2-1,NA,CASSPLPGSNEQFF,TGTGCCAGCAGTCCTCTCCCCGGGAGTAATGAGCAGTTCTTC
TRBV28,NA,TRBJ2-7,NA,CASSLTGGGEQYF,TGTGCCAGCAGTTTAACCGGGGGCGGGGAGCAGTACTTC
TRBV28,NA,TRBJ1-1,NA,CASSWDRETEAFF,TGTGCCAGCAGTTGGGATCGGGAAACTGAAGCTTTCTTT
TRBV7-9,NA,TRBJ2-1,TRBD1,CASSQWTGRNEQFF,TGTGCCAGCAGCCAGTGGACAGGGAGGAATGAGCAGTTCTTC
TRBV27,NA,TRBJ1-4,NA,CASSLGTRNEKLFF,TGTGCCAGCAGTTTAGGGACCCGAAACGAAAAACTGTTTTTT
TRBV5-4,NA,TRBJ2-7,NA,CASSPGPISSYEQYF,TGTGCCAGCAGCCCGGGACCGATTAGCTCCTACGAGCAGTACTTC
TRBV5-1,NA,TRBJ2-7,TRBD2,CASSSQAGRSYEQYF,TGCGCCAGCAGCTCCCAAGCGGGACGCTCCTACGAGCAGTACTTC
TRBV13,NA,TRBJ1-1,TRBD1,CASSWTGGISEAFF,TGTGCCAGCAGCTGGACAGGGGGCATCTCTGAAGCTTTCTTT
TRBV5-1,NA,TRBJ2-7,NA,CASSSRSPVKYEQYF,TGCGCCAGCAGCTCCCGCAGCCCAGTGAAATACGAGCAGTACTTC
TRBV5-5,NA,TRBJ2-3,TRBD1,CASSLPGTGTTDTQYF,TGTGCCAGCAGCCTACCCGGGACAGGGACAACAGATACGCAGTATTTT